Below, one TCR beta chain is given with its context. The clone's antigen remains unknown. Per-nucleotide qualities are absent, and no much larger clonotype sits a single base away. The data stem from a study of T cell changes during pregnancy in multiple sclerosis (dated by TCRdb to between 2017 and 2020). Background on the whole study: The study examined how the T cell repertoire changed over the course of pregnancy in women with multiple sclerosis.

CDR1 and CDR2 are read off the germline V gene as SGHAT and FQNNGV. The CDR3 goes from the cysteine to the phenylalanine over 14 residues. Only the CDR3 portion is preserved as DNA: 42 bases, with reading frame beginning at the first base. V loses 1 base, J loses 4 bases, and the germline ends lie 10 bases apart. The library was built by means of the immunoSEQ multiplex PCR assay. TCRdb took over this immuneACCESS table, retaining in-frame rearrangements with V and J assigned. Such tables are incomplete; in checked studies, under half of the missing clones stem from an unresolved V gene, and the remainder is unexplained. This sample holds 40,000 to 55,000 clones; roughly 90% were observed only once. 1.3% to 1.5% of the sample is in the top ten clones.

The chain employs TRBV11-2 and TRBJ2-5; a weak D assignment points to TRBD1 (5 bases agree). The sample here was peripheral blood, taken in the first trimester of pregnancy. The clonotype comes from a female donor in good health, enrolled as a control in a pregnancy study. This receptor has the CDR3 CASSLVAGSETQYF. The nucleotides are TGTGCCAGCAGCTTAGTGGCAGGGTCAGAGACCCAGTACTTC.